This record covers a single TCR beta chain. These data come from a study of blood T cell repertoires in COVID-19. Study summary: Spain, Italy and the United States supplied samples that represented acute and convalescent COVID-19. T cells, B-cell-depleted T cells, or PBMCs supplied cDNA or gDNA.

Authors' methods: From reference gene primer amplification, estimates of nucleated cell counts were derived. Sequenced by immunoSEQ multiplex PCR; TCRdb stores in-frame clones only, minus some. The V and J calls and clone size were taken over from that table, and D and trimming were inferred from the DNA. The repertoire holds roughly 140,000 clones, with about 79% as singletons. CDR1 and CDR2 (germline): ENHRY, SYGVKD. The ends were cut back, 0 bases at V and 3 bases at J, with 6 bases in the middle. This CDR3 is built from 13 residues. This clonotype was sampled from a woman aged 45-65 years with acute or convalescent COVID-19. This chain uses TRBV10-3 with TRBJ2-7; D remains ambiguous. The source material was peripheral blood. The CDR3 DNA sequence: TGTGCCATCAGTGAGTCCATCAGCTACGAGCAGTACTTC. Translated: CAISESISYEQYF.